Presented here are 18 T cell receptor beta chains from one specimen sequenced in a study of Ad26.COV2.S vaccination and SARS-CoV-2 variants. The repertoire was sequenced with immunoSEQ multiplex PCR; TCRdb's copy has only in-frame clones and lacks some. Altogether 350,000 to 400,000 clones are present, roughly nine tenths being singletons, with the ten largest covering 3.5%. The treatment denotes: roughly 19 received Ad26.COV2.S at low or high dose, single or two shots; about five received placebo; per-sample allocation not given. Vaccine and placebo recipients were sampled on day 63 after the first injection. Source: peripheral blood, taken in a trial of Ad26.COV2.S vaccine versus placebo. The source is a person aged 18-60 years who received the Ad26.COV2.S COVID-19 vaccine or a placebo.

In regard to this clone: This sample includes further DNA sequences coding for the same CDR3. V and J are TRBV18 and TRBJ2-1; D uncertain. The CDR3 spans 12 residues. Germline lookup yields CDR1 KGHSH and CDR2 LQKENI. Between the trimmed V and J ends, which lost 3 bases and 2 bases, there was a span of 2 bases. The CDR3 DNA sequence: TGTGCCAGCTCACCTCCCTACAATGAGCAGTTCTTC. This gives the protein CASSPPYNEQFF.

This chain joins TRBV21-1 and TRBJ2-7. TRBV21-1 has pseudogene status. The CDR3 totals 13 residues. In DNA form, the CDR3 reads TGTGCCAGCAGCAAAGGACCCCCCTACGAGCAGTACTTC. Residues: CASSKGPPYEQYF.

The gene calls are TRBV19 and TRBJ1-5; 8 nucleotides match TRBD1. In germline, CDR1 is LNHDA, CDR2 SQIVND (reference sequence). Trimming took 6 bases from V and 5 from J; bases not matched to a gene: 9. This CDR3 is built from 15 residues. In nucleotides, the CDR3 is TGTGCCAGTAGCCTGACAGGGGCGGAAGATCAGCCCCAGCATTTT. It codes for CASSLTGAEDQPQHF. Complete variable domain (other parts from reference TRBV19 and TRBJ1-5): DGGITQSPKYLFRKEGQNVTLSCEQNLNHDAMYWYRQDPGQGLRLIYYSQIVNDFQKGDIAEGYSVSREKKESFPLTVTSAQKNPTAFYLCASSLTGAEDQPQHFGDGTRLSIL.

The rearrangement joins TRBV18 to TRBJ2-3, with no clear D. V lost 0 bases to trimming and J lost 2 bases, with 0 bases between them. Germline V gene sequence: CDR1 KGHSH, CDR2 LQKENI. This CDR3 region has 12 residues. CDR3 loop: CASSPPTDTQYF. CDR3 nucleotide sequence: TGTGCCAGCTCACCACCCACAGATACGCAGTATTTT. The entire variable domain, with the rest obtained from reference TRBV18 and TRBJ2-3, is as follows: NAGVMQNPRHLVRRRGQEARLRCSPMKGHSHVYWYRQLPEEGLKFMVYLQKENIIDESGMPKERFSAEFPKEGPSILRIQQVVRGDSAAYFCASSPPTDTQYFGPGTRLTVL.

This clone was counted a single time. This CDR3 reads CATSDSTGAGNQPQHF. The CDR3 DNA sequence: TGTGCCACCAGTGATTCAACAGGGGCTGGGAATCAGCCCCAGCATTTT. This chain joins TRBV24-1 and TRBJ1-5, with 7 bases identical to TRBD1. Germline V gene data show CDR1 as KGHDR and CDR2 as SFDVKD. The CDR3 length is 16 residues. V lost 2 bases to trimming and J lost 4 bases; unmatched junction nucleotides: 7.

The CDR3 sequence is CASSRTRGTDTQYF. For the CDR3, the DNA is TGTGCCAGCAGCCGAACAAGGGGCACAGATACGCAGTATTTT. The chain recombines TRBV11-3 with TRBJ2-3; no definite D call. The CDR3 contains 14 residues. Trimming stripped 5 bases from V and 1 base from J, with 10 bases between. CDR1 and CDR2 (germline): SGHNT, YENEEA.

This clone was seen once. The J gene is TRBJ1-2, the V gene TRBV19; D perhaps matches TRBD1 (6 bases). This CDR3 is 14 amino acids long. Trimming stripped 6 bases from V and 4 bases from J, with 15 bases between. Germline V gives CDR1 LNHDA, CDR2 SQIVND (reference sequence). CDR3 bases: TGTGCCAGTAGCACGGTACAGGGTCCCTATGGCTACACCTTC. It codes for CASSTVQGPYGYTF.

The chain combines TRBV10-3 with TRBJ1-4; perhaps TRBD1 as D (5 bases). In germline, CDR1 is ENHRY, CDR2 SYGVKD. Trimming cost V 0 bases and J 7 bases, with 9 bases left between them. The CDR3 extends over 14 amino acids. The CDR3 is CAISESGTSEKLFF. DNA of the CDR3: TGTGCCATCAGTGAGTCCGGGACGAGTGAAAAACTGTTTTTT.

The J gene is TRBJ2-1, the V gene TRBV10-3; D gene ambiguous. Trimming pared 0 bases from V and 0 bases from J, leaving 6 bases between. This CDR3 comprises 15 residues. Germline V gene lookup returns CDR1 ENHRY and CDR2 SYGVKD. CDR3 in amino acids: CAISESVSSYNEQFF. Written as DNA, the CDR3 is TGTGCCATCAGTGAGTCGGTGAGCTCCTACAATGAGCAGTTCTTC.

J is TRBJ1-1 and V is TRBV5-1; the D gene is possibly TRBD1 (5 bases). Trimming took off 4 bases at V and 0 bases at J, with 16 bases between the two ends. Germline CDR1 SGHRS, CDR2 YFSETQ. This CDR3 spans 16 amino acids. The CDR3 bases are TGCGCCAGCAGCAACCAGGGAGTGGGGATGAACACTGAAGCTTTCTTT. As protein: CASSNQGVGMNTEAFF.

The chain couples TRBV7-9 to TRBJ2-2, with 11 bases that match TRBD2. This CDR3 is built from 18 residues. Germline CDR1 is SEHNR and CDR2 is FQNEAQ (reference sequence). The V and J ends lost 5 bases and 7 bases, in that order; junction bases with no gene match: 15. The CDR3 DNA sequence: TGTGCCAGCAGCCCCCTCCTCGGTAGCGGGGGGGGAGTCGGGGAGCTGTTTTTT. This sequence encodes CASSPLLGSGGGVGELFF.

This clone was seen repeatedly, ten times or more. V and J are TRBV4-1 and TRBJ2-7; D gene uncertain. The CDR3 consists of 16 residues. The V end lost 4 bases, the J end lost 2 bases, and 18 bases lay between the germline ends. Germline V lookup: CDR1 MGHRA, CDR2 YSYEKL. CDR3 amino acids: CASSREDMGFTYEQYF. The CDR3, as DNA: TGCGCCAGCAGCCGAGAAGATATGGGGTTTACCTACGAGCAGTACTTC.

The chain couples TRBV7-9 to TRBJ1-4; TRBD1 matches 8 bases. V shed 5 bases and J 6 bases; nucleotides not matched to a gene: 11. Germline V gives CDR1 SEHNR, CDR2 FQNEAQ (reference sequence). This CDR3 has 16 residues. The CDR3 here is CASSPTFRTGHEKLFF. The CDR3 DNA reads TGTGCCAGCAGCCCAACGTTTCGGACAGGGCATGAAAAACTGTTTTTT.

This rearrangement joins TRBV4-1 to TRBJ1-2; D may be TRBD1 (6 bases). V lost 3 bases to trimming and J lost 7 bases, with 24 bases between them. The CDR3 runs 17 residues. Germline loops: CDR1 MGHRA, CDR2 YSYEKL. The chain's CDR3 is CASSHTTASTGLGGYTF. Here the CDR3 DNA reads TGCGCCAGCAGCCATACCACAGCCTCGACAGGACTAGGTGGCTACACCTTC.

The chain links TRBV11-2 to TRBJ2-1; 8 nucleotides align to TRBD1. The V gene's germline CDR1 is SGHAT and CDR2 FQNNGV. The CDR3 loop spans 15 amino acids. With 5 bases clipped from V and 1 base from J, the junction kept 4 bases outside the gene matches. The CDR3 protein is CASSPGQGSYNEQFF. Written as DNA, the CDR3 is TGTGCCAGCAGCCCAGGACAGGGATCCTACAATGAGCAGTTCTTC.

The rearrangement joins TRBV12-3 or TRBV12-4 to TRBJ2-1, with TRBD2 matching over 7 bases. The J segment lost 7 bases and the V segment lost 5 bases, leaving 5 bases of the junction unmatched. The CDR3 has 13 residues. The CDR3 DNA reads TGTGCCAGCAGTGTCGGGACTAATAATGAGCAGTTCTTC. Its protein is CASSVGTNNEQFF.

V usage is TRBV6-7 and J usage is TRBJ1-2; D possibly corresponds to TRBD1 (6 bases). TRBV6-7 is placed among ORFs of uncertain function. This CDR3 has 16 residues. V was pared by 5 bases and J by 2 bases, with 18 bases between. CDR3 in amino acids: CASSTPCRTENYGYTF. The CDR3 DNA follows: TGTGCCAGCAGTACCCCATGTCGGACAGAAAACTATGGCTACACCTTC.

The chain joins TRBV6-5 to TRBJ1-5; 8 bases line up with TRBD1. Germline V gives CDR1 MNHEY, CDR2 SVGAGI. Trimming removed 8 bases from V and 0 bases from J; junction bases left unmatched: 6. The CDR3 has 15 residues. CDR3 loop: CASCRDRISNQPQHF. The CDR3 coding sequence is TGTGCCAGCTGCCGGGACAGGATTAGCAATCAGCCCCAGCATTTT.